Listed here are 28 T cell receptor beta chains from one sample, sequenced in a study of blood T cell repertoires in COVID-19. Clones were read by immunoSEQ multiplex PCR, and TCRdb kept only the in-frame ones, dropping some. Of 70,000 to 95,000 clones listed, approximately 90% were seen once; the top ten hold under 5%. The sequenced sample was peripheral blood. The receptor source for this set is a woman aged 45-59 years in a cohort sampled during active COVID-19.

The chain uses TRBV20-1 and TRBJ1-2, with D maybe TRBD1 (5 bases). The CDR3 is 11 residues long. CDR1 and CDR2 (germline): DFQATT, SNEGSKA (reference sequence). V lost 2 bases and J lost 5, with 6 bases in between. The CDR3 nucleotides read TGCAGTGCTAGAAGACAGTATGGCTACACCTTC. Its protein product is CSARRQYGYTF.

In nucleotides, the CDR3 is TGTGCCAGTACCTCGTGGGGGGGTCAGGGTGAAAAACTGTTTTTT. Translated: CASTSWGGQGEKLFF. The V call is TRBV19, the J call TRBJ1-4, with TRBD1 as a possible D gene (5 bases). This CDR3 comprises 15 residues. Trimming left V 7 bases short and J 7 bases short, with 19 bases between. From germline, CDR1 is LNHDA and CDR2 SQIVND (reference sequence).

V usage is TRBV19 and J usage is TRBJ1-1; D gene uncertain. Germline-derived CDR1 and CDR2 are LNHDA and SQIVND (reference sequence). Trimming left V 3 bases short and J 1 base short, with 6 bases between. The CDR3 runs 13 residues. CDR3 nucleotides: TGTGCCAGTAGTATTAACGGGAACACTGAAGCTTTCTTT. It yields the protein CASSINGNTEAFF.

The CDR3 nucleotides read TGTGCCAGCAGTTCCTCGGGGGACAGGGGTACCTACAATGAGCAGTTCTTC. Protein: CASSSSGDRGTYNEQFF. The chain has TRBV28 and TRBJ2-1; 10 bases are a match to TRBD1. V was pared by 4 bases and J by 2 bases, with 8 bases of the junction left unmatched. The CDR3 consists of 17 residues. Per germline, CDR1 MDHEN and CDR2 SYDVKM.

The V and J genes are TRBV7-9 and TRBJ2-7; the match to TRBD1 covers 7 bases. This CDR3 is built from 12 residues. Trimming cost V 0 bases and J 7 bases; bases outside gene matches: 0. Germline values: CDR1 SEHNR, CDR2 FQNEAQ (reference sequence). This chain's CDR3 is CASSLARGEQYF. DNA of the CDR3: TGTGCCAGCAGCTTAGCCAGGGGGGAGCAGTACTTC.

This rearrangement joins TRBV9 to TRBJ1-4; unclear D gene. Trimming left V 1 base short and J 7 bases short, with 14 bases between. There are 15 residues in the CDR3. Germline V lookup: CDR1 SGDLS, CDR2 YYNGEE. CDR3: CASSVSQSEGEKLFF. CDR3 DNA: TGTGCCAGCAGCGTATCACAGTCGGAAGGTGAAAAACTGTTTTTT.

This chain links TRBV7-3 with TRBJ2-7, with 14 nucleotides matching TRBD2. The CDR3 totals 18 residues. Germline assignment: CDR1 SGHTA and CDR2 FQGTGA. J gave up 3 bases and V 0 bases, and 7 bases lay outside the gene matches. The chain's CDR3 is CASSLTRTSGRSGYEQYF. In nucleotides, the CDR3 is TGTGCCAGCAGCTTAACGAGGACTAGCGGGAGGTCTGGCTACGAGCAGTACTTC.

The chain combines TRBV11-2 with TRBJ2-5; TRBD1 matches 8 bases. The V gene end was trimmed by 1 base and the J gene end by 5 bases; junction bases not matched to a gene: 9. The CDR3 runs 16 residues. Germline-derived CDR1 and CDR2 are SGHAT and FQNNGV. CDR3 in amino acids: CASSLGTGRVWETQYF. CDR3 coding DNA: TGTGCCAGCAGCTTAGGGACAGGGCGGGTATGGGAGACCCAGTACTTC.

V is TRBV18 and J is TRBJ1-1; unclear D gene. Germline V gene lookup returns CDR1 KGHSH and CDR2 LQKENI. Deletions cut 0 bases from V and 7 bases from J, with 6 bases between. The CDR3 contains 12 residues. The CDR3 nucleotides are TGTGCCAGCTCACCACCCCCAAATGAAGCTTTCTTT. This sequence encodes CASSPPPNEAFF.

The chain joins TRBV29-1 to TRBJ2-5; D not certain. V shed 4 bases and J shed 1 base, with 7 bases lying between them. The CDR3 has 12 residues. CDR1 is SQVTM, CDR2 ANQGSEA, per germline. The CDR3, as DNA: TGCAGCGTTGGAGGCCTCCAAGAGACCCAGTACTTC. It codes for CSVGGLQETQYF.

V is TRBV3-1 (or the pseudogene TRBV3-2) and J is TRBJ2-2; no clear D. CDR1 and CDR2 from the germline V gene are LGHDT and YNNKEL (reference sequence). V was cut by 1 base and J by 4 bases, with 7 bases left in between. This CDR3 comprises 14 residues. CDR3 sequence (DNA): TGTGCCAGCAGCCAAGTACAAAGCACCGGGGAGCTGTTTTTT. Its protein is CASSQVQSTGELFF.

The V gene is TRBV4-1, the J gene TRBJ2-3; D unresolved. V was shortened by 1 base and J by 0 bases, with 11 bases between the two germline ends. This CDR3 has 16 amino acids. Germline V gene data show CDR1 as MGHRA and CDR2 as YSYEKL. CDR3 nucleotide sequence: TGCGCCAGCAGCCAAGTGTTGCGAACTAGCACAGATACGCAGTATTTT. It codes for CASSQVLRTSTDTQYF.

This clone turned up a few times. The chain carries TRBV4-1 and TRBJ1-5; 7 bases align to TRBD1. The CDR3 contains 16 residues. V lost 1 base and J lost 5; bases outside the gene matches: 8. Germline-derived CDR1 and CDR2 are MGHRA and YSYEKL. The CDR3 DNA is TGCGCCAGCAGCCAAGGATCCCAGGGGGATTATCAGCCCCAGCATTTT. This encodes CASSQGSQGDYQPQHF.

This clone was recorded only once. The chain has TRBV11-2 and TRBJ2-1; weak D call: TRBD1 (5 bases). CDR3 length: 15 residues. Germline CDR1 is SGHAT and CDR2 is FQNNGV. V was shortened by 0 bases and J by 4 bases, with 10 bases between the two germline ends. The CDR3 DNA is TGTGCCAGCAGCTTAGATCAGGGCAGATACAATGAGCAGTTCTTC. Protein sequence: CASSLDQGRYNEQFF.

This clone was observed once. The chain combines TRBV4-1 with TRBJ2-1; 7 bases are a match to TRBD2. There are 14 residues in the CDR3. Germline-derived CDR1 and CDR2 are MGHRA and YSYEKL. Trimming cost V 4 bases and J 6 bases; bases outside gene matches: 6. For the CDR3, the DNA is TGCGCCAGCAGCCCTGGGAGGGACTCCAATGAGCAGTTCTTC. The encoded protein is CASSPGRDSNEQFF.

The chain employs TRBV7-9 and TRBJ1-2; D possibly corresponds to TRBD1 (6 bases). This CDR3 region has 14 residues. Germline V gives CDR1 SEHNR, CDR2 FQNEAQ (reference sequence). The germline V and J ends were trimmed by 5 bases and 4 bases, with 14 bases remaining between them. The CDR3 bases are TGTGCCAGCAGCCAAGGCCAAGGGGGCTATGGCTACACCTTC. Amino acid sequence: CASSQGQGGYGYTF.

J is TRBJ2-4 and V is TRBV30; no definite D call. The germline V gene encodes CDR1 GTSNPN and CDR2 SVGIG (reference sequence). The V end was cut by 0 bases, the J end by 5 bases, with 5 bases between. The CDR3 is 12 residues long. The CDR3 sequence is CAWSVVENIQYF. The CDR3 nucleotides read TGTGCCTGGAGTGTCGTAGAAAACATTCAGTACTTC.

V and J are TRBV27 and TRBJ2-5; 12 bases align to TRBD2. J was trimmed by 2 bases and V by 8 bases; bases with no gene match: 9. This CDR3 has 16 amino acids. Germline-derived CDR1 and CDR2 are MNHEY and SMNVEV (reference sequence). CDR3 protein: CASHSLAGGFQETQYF. The CDR3 bases are TGTGCCAGCCACAGTCTAGCGGGGGGGTTTCAAGAGACCCAGTACTTC.

This chain links TRBV18 with TRBJ1-1, with D perhaps matching TRBD1 (5 bases). Germline V gives CDR1 KGHSH, CDR2 LQKENI. The CDR3 sequence is 16 residues long. V was cut by 1 base and J by 5 bases, with 17 bases left in between. In DNA, the CDR3 is TGTGCCAGCTCACCACTTGGCAGGGCGAGGCTGACTGAAGCTTTCTTT. Amino acids: CASSPLGRARLTEAFF.

This chain joins TRBV18 and TRBJ2-2, with a weak D call TRBD1 (5 bases). V dropped 4 bases and J dropped 3 bases, with 9 bases sitting between them. The germline V gene has CDR1 KGHSH and CDR2 LQKENI. The CDR3 totals 14 residues. The CDR3 loop reads CASSLFRDTGELFF. The CDR3 nucleotides are TGTGCCAGCTCACTCTTCAGGGACACCGGGGAGCTGTTTTTT.

The V call is TRBV15, the J call TRBJ1-2; a weak D match, TRBD1 (6 bases). CDR1 LNHNV and CDR2 YYDKDF come from the germline V gene (reference sequence). The CDR3 sequence is 16 residues long. The V end was cut by 0 bases, the J end by 4 bases, with 15 bases between. CDR3 nucleotides: TGTGCCACCAGCAGAGATCGCGGGGGCGGATTCTATGGCTACACCTTC. Its protein product is CATSRDRGGGFYGYTF.

The chain recombines TRBV9 with TRBJ2-2; 9 bases map to TRBD2. Losses at the gene ends were 6 bases for V and 3 bases for J; bases not matched to a gene: 9. The CDR3 runs to 16 residues. Germline values: CDR1 SGDLS, CDR2 YYNGEE. The CDR3 reads CASTLGGTSYTGELFF. In DNA, the CDR3 is TGTGCCAGCACCCTGGGCGGGACTAGCTACACCGGGGAGCTGTTTTTT.

This chain uses TRBV15 with TRBJ1-5; unclear D gene. Germline values: CDR1 LNHNV, CDR2 YYDKDF (reference sequence). The V and J ends lost 0 bases and 6 bases respectively, with 12 bases between them. The CDR3 sequence is 15 residues long. The CDR3 here is CATSRDRGFGQPQHF. The DNA of the CDR3 is TGTGCCACCAGCAGAGATCGAGGTTTTGGTCAGCCCCAGCATTTT. Using reference TRBV15 and TRBJ1-5 for the parts outside the CDR3, the full variable domain is DAMVIQNPRYQVTQFGKPVTLSCSQTLNHNVMYWYQQKSSQAPKLLFHYYDKDFNNEADTPDNFQSRRPNTSFCFLDIRSPGLGDTAMYLCATSRDRGFGQPQHFGDGTRLSIL.

The chain joins TRBV27 to TRBJ2-7; a weak D match, TRBD1 (6 bases). Germline lookup yields CDR1 MNHEY and CDR2 SMNVEV (reference sequence). The germline V and J ends were trimmed by 3 bases and 3 bases, with 12 bases remaining between them. The CDR3 totals 14 residues. The CDR3 bases are TGTGCCAGCAGTTTCAAAAGACAGGACTACGAGCAGTACTTC. Protein product: CASSFKRQDYEQYF.

DNA of the CDR3: TGTGCCAGCAGCTTGGCAGCCCCAGGGGAGACCCAGTACTTC. This gives the protein CASSLAAPGETQYF. V and J are TRBV11-2 and TRBJ2-5, with D maybe TRBD1 (5 bases). V shed 3 bases and J shed 5 bases, with 13 bases lying between them. The CDR3 consists of 14 residues. From germline, CDR1 is SGHAT and CDR2 FQNNGV.

The rearrangement links TRBV5-1 to TRBJ1-1, with 7 positions matching TRBD1. The germline CDR1 and CDR2 sequences are SGHRS and YFSETQ. V dropped 4 bases and J dropped 0; count of bases not matched to a gene: 9. The CDR3 sequence is 16 residues long. In nucleotides, the CDR3 is TGCGCCAGCAGCCCTTTCCAGGGGGGACTGAACACTGAAGCTTTCTTT. Translated: CASSPFQGGLNTEAFF. Variable domain in full (rest from reference TRBV5-1 and TRBJ1-1): KAGVTQTPRYLIKTRGQQVTLSCSPISGHRSVSWYQQTPGQGLQFLFEYFSETQRNKGNFPGRFSGRQFSNSRSEMNVSTLELGDSALYLCASSPFQGGLNTEAFFGQGTRLTVV.

V is TRBV5-5 and J is TRBJ2-7; the match to TRBD1 covers 10 bases. CDR1 is SGHKS, CDR2 YYEKEE, per germline (reference sequence). CDR3 length: 16 residues. The J segment lost 5 bases and the V segment lost 4 bases, leaving 12 bases of the junction unmatched. The DNA for the CDR3 is TGTGCCAGCAGCGTGCGACAGGGGGCCGCGACGAACGAGCAGTACTTC. Its protein product is CASSVRQGAATNEQYF.

The chain combines TRBV5-1 with TRBJ1-1, with 7 positions matching TRBD1. The germline V gene has CDR1 SGHRS and CDR2 YFSETQ. Trimming cost V 4 bases and J 3 bases; bases outside gene matches: 3. This CDR3 region has 13 residues. The CDR3 sequence is CASSLQGDTEAFF. DNA for the CDR3: TGCGCCAGCAGCCTGCAGGGGGACACTGAAGCTTTCTTT.